This T cell receptor (beta chain) stems from a study of blood T cell repertoires in COVID-19. Overall study: COVID-19 samples collected from the United States, Italy and Spain covered acute and convalescent phases. T cells, B-cell-depleted T cells, or PBMCs supplied cDNA or gDNA.

Profiling relied on immunoSEQ multiplex PCR, and the TCRdb table lists in-frame clones only, not all of them. The repertoire consists of just under 95,000 clones, with 80% occurring once and the leading ten covering about 8.4%. The clonotype was recovered from a man aged 50 or older who had recovered from COVID-19. Input material: peripheral blood.

CDR3 DNA sequence: TGTGCCAGCAGCCCCCACAGGGTTCAGCCAGATACGCAGTATTTT. It codes for CASSPHRVQPDTQYF. This rearrangement joins TRBV3-1 (or the pseudogene TRBV3-2) to TRBJ2-3; weak D call: TRBD1 (6 bases). V dropped 4 bases and J dropped 4 bases, with 15 bases sitting between them. The CDR3 length is 15 residues. Germline V gives CDR1 LGHDT, CDR2 YNNKEL (reference sequence).